One and the same sample provided the 10 T cell receptor beta chains below, sequenced in a study of cytomegalovirus exposure and HLA in healthy donors. Generated by immunoSEQ multiplex PCR, the TCRdb table keeps only in-frame clones and is missing some. In the table there are about 43,000 clones, roughly 92% of which are singletons. The sequenced sample consisted of PBMCs. These receptors originate from a man aged 18 to 30 in good health and CMV-seronegative.

The V call is TRBV2, the J call TRBJ2-1, with TRBD2 identical over 7 bases. The CDR3 extends over 14 amino acids. Germline trimming cut 8 bases from V and 3 bases from J; bases unmatched to any gene: 7. Per the germline V gene, CDR1 is SNHLY and CDR2 is FYNNEI. CDR3 sequence (DNA): TGTGCCAGCTACTTGGGACTACACTACAATGAGCAGTTCTTC. Protein product: CASYLGLHYNEQFF.

This sequence joins TRBV28 and TRBJ1-1, with D possibly TRBD1 on 5 matching bases. Looked up from germline, CDR1 is MDHEN and CDR2 is SYDVKM. Trimming cost V 1 base and J 1 base, with 7 bases left between them. The CDR3 is made up of 14 amino acids. The CDR3 nucleotides read TGTGCCAGCAGTTTATTTAGGGGGAACACTGAAGCTTTCTTT. As protein: CASSLFRGNTEAFF.

This clone was observed a single time. V and J are TRBV2 and TRBJ2-3; D gene ambiguous. From germline, CDR1 is SNHLY and CDR2 FYNNEI. The V and J ends lost 6 bases and 2 bases respectively, with 15 bases between them. The CDR3 covers 15 residues. The CDR3 loop is CASRPPLRYTDTQYF. The CDR3 nucleotides are TGTGCCAGCAGACCCCCCCTCAGATACACAGATACGCAGTATTTT. Using reference TRBV2 and TRBJ2-3 for the parts outside the CDR3, the full variable domain is EPEVTQTPSHQVTQMGQEVILRCVPISNHLYFYWYRQILGQKVEFLVSFYNNEISEKSEIFDDQFSVERPDGSNFTLKIRSTKLEDSAMYFCASRPPLRYTDTQYFGPGTRLTVL.

The chain carries TRBV7-2 and TRBJ2-7, with unresolved D. The CDR3 consists of 14 residues. The ends were cut back, 1 base at V and 1 base at J, with 8 bases in the middle. Germline assignment: CDR1 SGHTA and CDR2 FQGNSA. CDR3 region: CASSLVVNSYEQYF. Here the CDR3 DNA reads TGTGCCAGCAGCTTAGTAGTCAATTCCTACGAGCAGTACTTC.

The CDR3 protein is CATLAGVIGELFF. CDR3 DNA sequence: TGTGCCACCCTCGCGGGAGTGATCGGGGAGCTGTTTTTT. The chain carries TRBV6-1 and TRBJ2-2, with 7 bases matching TRBD2. The CDR3 is 13 amino acids. Looked up from germline, CDR1 is MNHNS and CDR2 is SASEGT. Trimming removed 10 bases from V and 7 bases from J; junction bases left unmatched: 9.

The rearrangement uses TRBV5-1 and TRBJ2-7, with 8 bases aligning to TRBD1. Germline V gene lookup returns CDR1 SGHRS and CDR2 YFSETQ. The CDR3 has 12 residues. V lost 7 bases, J lost 5 bases, and 5 bases stayed unmatched. CDR3 in amino acids: CASGQGINEQYF. CDR3 in DNA: TGCGCCAGCGGACAGGGTATCAACGAGCAGTACTTC.

V usage is TRBV5-1 and J usage is TRBJ1-2; 8 bases agree with TRBD1. The V gene's germline CDR1 is SGHRS and CDR2 YFSETQ. J was trimmed by 7 bases and V by 4 bases; bases with no gene match: 12. CDR3 length: 15 residues. DNA of the CDR3: TGCGCCAGCAGCGTAACGGGACAGGCATCGGGTGGCTACACCTTC. The encoded protein is CASSVTGQASGGYTF.

V gene TRBV29-1 combines with J gene TRBJ2-3; D is perhaps TRBD1 (7 bases). CDR1 and CDR2 (germline): SQVTM, ANQGSEA. The CDR3 is made up of 17 amino acids. The V gene lost 8 bases and the J gene lost 0 bases, with 24 bases spanning the gap. The CDR3 nucleotides are TGCAGCTCCGACGCGGGGACAGCAAGCACTAGCACAGATACGCAGTATTTT. Amino acids: CSSDAGTASTSTDTQYF.

V is TRBV9 and J is TRBJ1-3, with D possibly matching TRBD1 (5 bases). The CDR3 has 14 residues. With 3 bases removed from V and 2 bases from J, the gap between germline ends came to 9 bases. Germline CDR1 and CDR2: SGDLS and YYNGEE. The CDR3 loop reads CASSARDTGNTIYF. The CDR3 DNA reads TGTGCCAGCAGCGCCAGGGATACTGGAAACACCATATATTTT.

V usage is TRBV6-5 and J usage is TRBJ2-7; D remains ambiguous. The CDR3 totals 12 residues. V was cut by 2 bases and J by 2 bases, with 4 bases left in between. Looked up from germline, CDR1 is MNHEY and CDR2 is SVGAGI. Here the CDR3 DNA reads TGTGCCAGCAGTTACCGGGCCTACGAGCAGTACTTC. This translates into CASSYRAYEQYF.